This entry is about one T cell receptor beta chain. This sample is part of a study of control samples from healthy donors and cancer patients. The CDR3 is 16 residues long. Trimming cost V 5 bases and J 7 bases; bases outside gene matches: 11. Germline V CDR1 and CDR2: MDHEN, SYDVKM. Data came from immunoSEQ multiplex PCR; TCRdb stores just in-frame clones and leaves some out. The sample comprises roughly 180,000 clones, 94% of which are singletons, and 1.2% to 1.5% rests with the top ten. The specimen sequenced was blood. The receptor was isolated from a woman under 30 in good health. The J gene is TRBJ1-2, the V gene TRBV28, with 12 bases matching TRBD1. The CDR3 DNA reads TGTGCCAGCAGTCTCCTCCGGGACAGGGGGCTGGGTGGCTACACCTTC. This sequence encodes CASSLLRDRGLGGYTF.